Listed here are 18 T cell receptor beta chains from one sample, sequenced in a study of monozygotic twins with inflammatory bowel disease. TCRdb re-called the 5' RACE reads; one entry per CDR3 protein, DNA not given. Here the sample table reports 150,000 to 200,000 distinct CDR3 sequences. What was sequenced was blood. The source of these receptors is a human donor with ulcerative colitis or Crohn's disease, or a healthy co-twin of an affected twin (not recorded which).

This rearrangement joins TRBV5-1 to TRBJ2-5; TCRdb returns TRBD1, unconfirmable since there is no DNA. Germline V gene lookup returns CDR1 SGHRS and CDR2 YFSETQ. The CDR3 is 15 residues long. The CDR3: CASSLQPGQRETQYF.

V is TRBV3-1 and J is TRBJ2-1; TCRdb gives TRBD2 as the D gene, but with no DNA this cannot be confirmed. The CDR3 spans 18 residues. CDR1 and CDR2 from the germline V gene are LGHDT and YNNKEL (reference sequence). This chain's CDR3 is CASSQETAGGPPYNEQFF.

This chain joins TRBV20-1 and TRBJ1-4. Germline V gene lookup returns CDR1 DFQATT and CDR2 SNEGSKA (reference sequence). The CDR3 is made up of 12 amino acids. CDR3 region: CRATGGGEKLFF.

The V call is TRBV6-2 or TRBV6-3, the J call TRBJ1-1; TCRdb selects TRBD1, and the lack of DNA leaves this call unchecked. There are 16 residues in the CDR3. Looked up from germline, CDR1 is MNHEY and CDR2 is SVGEGT. This CDR3 reads CASRSGTGGADTEAFF.

The rearrangement links TRBV7-2 to TRBJ2-5; TCRdb reports TRBD2, a call that lacks DNA to check it against. Per the germline V gene, CDR1 is SGHTA and CDR2 is FQGNSA. The CDR3 runs 15 residues. CDR3 residues: CASSPGLLYQETQYF. Combining the CDR3 with reference TRBV7-2 and TRBJ2-5 gives the whole variable domain GAGVSQSPSNKVTEKGKDVELRCDPISGHTALYWYRQSLGQGLEFLIYFQGNSAPDKSGLPSDRFSAERTGGSVSTLTIQRTQQEDSAVYLCASSPGLLYQETQYFGPGTRLLVL.

The chain combines TRBV3-1 with TRBJ2-3; absent DNA, TCRdb's TRBD2 call cannot be checked. The CDR3 runs to 17 residues. Germline CDR1 and CDR2: LGHDT and YNNKEL (reference sequence). This CDR3 is CASSPSAGGAKRDTQYF.

The CDR3 sequence is CASSQGALAKNIQYF. The J gene is TRBJ2-4, the V gene TRBV4-2. Germline V gives CDR1 LGHNA, CDR2 YNFKEQ. The CDR3 sequence is 15 residues long.

The chain carries TRBV19 and TRBJ2-7; TCRdb's D call of TRBD2 is untestable without DNA. This CDR3 spans 14 amino acids. CDR1 is LNHDA, CDR2 SQIVND, per germline (reference sequence). The CDR3 is CASSIRALSYEQYF.

The chain recombines TRBV9 with TRBJ2-1; TCRdb outputs TRBD2, but without DNA this stays unchecked. This CDR3 has 19 residues. The V gene's germline CDR1 is SGDLS and CDR2 YYNGEE. CDR3 sequence: CASSATSGNFISSYNEQFF.

The chain is built from TRBV6-5 and TRBJ1-1; there is no DNA to check the TCRdb D call of TRBD1. In germline, CDR1 is MNHEY, CDR2 SVGAGI. The CDR3 runs to 17 residues. The CDR3: CASSLLTPTGMDTEAFF.

The chain is built from TRBV20-1 and TRBJ2-5; the TCRdb D gene call, TRBD1, has no DNA to confirm it. Germline assignment: CDR1 DFQATT and CDR2 SNEGSKA (reference sequence). The CDR3 has 15 amino acids. The CDR3 loop is CSARVEMDIEETQYF.

This chain links TRBV4-1 with TRBJ2-5; TCRdb indicates TRBD1, and absent DNA this call remains unverified. The germline V gene has CDR1 MGHRA and CDR2 YSYEKL. The CDR3 spans 17 residues. This CDR3 is CASSQDPGQTYQETQYF.

The chain has TRBV29-1 and TRBJ2-7; TCRdb calls TRBD1, which cannot be checked without DNA. Per the germline V gene, CDR1 is SQVTM and CDR2 is ANQGSEA. The CDR3 contains 13 residues. CDR3: CSHPRQGNYEQYF.

The V gene is TRBV5-4, the J gene TRBJ1-2; lacking DNA, the TRBD1 call made by TCRdb goes unchecked. From germline, CDR1 is SGHNT and CDR2 YYREEE (reference sequence). CDR3 length: 16 amino acids. CDR3 loop: CASSIGTDTLNYGYTF.

The gene calls are TRBV7-6 and TRBJ2-7. The CDR3 sequence is 15 residues long. Looked up from germline, CDR1 is SGHVS and CDR2 is FNYEAQ. The CDR3: CASSSYQSSSYEQYF.

The chain carries TRBV5-4 and TRBJ1-4; TCRdb outputs TRBD1, but without DNA this stays unchecked. The CDR3 is made up of 13 amino acids. Germline V gene data show CDR1 as SGHNT and CDR2 as YYREEE (reference sequence). The CDR3: CASSNPGQEKLFF.

This chain uses TRBV14 with TRBJ1-2; TCRdb picks TRBD1, but there is no DNA to check that call. This CDR3 contains 17 residues. Germline lookup yields CDR1 SGHDN and CDR2 FVKESK. The CDR3 region is CASSPFGRGDSNYGYTF.

The chain joins TRBV24-1 to TRBJ2-1; TCRdb outputs TRBD2, but without DNA this stays unchecked. The germline CDR1 and CDR2 sequences are KGHDR and SFDVKD. The CDR3 extends over 16 amino acids. The CDR3 region is CATSDSTSGRYNEQFF.